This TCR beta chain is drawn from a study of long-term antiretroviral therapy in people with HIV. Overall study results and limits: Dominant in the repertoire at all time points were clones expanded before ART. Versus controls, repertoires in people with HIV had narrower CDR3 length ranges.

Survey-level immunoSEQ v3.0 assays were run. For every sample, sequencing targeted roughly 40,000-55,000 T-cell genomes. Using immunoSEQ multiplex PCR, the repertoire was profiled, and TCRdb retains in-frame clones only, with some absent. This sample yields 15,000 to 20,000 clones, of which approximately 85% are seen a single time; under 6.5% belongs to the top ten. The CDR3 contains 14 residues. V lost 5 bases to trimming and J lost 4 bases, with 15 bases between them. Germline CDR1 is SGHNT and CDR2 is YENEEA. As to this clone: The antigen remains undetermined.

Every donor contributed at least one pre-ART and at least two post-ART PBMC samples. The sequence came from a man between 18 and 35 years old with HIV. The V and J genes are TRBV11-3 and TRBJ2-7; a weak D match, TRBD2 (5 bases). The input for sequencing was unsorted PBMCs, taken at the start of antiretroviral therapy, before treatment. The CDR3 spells CASSPTGSTYEQYF. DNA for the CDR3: TGTGCCAGCAGCCCAACGGGGAGTACATACGAGCAGTACTTC.